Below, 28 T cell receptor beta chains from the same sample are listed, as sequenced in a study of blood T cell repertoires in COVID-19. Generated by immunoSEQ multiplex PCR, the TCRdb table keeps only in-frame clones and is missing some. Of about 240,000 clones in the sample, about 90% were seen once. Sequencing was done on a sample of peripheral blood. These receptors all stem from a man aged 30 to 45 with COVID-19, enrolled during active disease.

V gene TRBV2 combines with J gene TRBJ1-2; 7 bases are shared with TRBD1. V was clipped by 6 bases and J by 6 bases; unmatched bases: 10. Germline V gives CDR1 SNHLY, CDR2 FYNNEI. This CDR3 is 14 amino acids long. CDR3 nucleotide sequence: TGTGCCAGCAGCCTCGGACAGGCCAACCATGGCTACACCTTC. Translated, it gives CASSLGQANHGYTF.

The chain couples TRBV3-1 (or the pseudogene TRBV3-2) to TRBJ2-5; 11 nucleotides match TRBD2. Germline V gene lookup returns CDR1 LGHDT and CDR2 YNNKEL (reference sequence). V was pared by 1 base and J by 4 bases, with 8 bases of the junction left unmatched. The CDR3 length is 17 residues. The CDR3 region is CASSQGALAGGRETQYF. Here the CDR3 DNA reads TGTGCCAGCAGCCAAGGGGCCCTAGCGGGGGGTCGAGAGACCCAGTACTTC.

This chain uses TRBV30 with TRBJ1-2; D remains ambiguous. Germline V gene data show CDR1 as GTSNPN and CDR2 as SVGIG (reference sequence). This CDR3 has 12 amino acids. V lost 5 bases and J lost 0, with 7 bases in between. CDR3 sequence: CAWVYSNYGYTF. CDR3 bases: TGTGCCTGGGTATACTCTAACTATGGCTACACCTTC.

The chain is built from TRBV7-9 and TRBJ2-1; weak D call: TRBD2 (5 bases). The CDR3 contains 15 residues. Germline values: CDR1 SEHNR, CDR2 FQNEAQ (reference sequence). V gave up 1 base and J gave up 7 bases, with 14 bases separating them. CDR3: CASSLVNFEGNEQFF. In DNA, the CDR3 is TGTGCCAGCAGCTTAGTAAATTTTGAGGGTAATGAGCAGTTCTTC.

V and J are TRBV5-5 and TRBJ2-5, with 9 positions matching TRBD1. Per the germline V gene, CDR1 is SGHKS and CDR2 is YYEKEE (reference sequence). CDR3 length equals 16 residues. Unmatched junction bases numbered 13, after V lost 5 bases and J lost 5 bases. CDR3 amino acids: CASSHTQDRGGETQYF. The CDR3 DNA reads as TGTGCCAGCAGTCATACCCAGGACAGGGGTGGGGAGACCCAGTACTTC.

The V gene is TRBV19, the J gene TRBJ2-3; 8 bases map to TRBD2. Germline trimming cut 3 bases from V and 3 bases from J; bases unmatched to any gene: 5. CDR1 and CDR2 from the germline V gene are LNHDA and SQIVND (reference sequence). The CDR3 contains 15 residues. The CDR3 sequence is CASSIEVAGTDTQYF. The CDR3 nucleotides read TGTGCCAGTAGTATCGAGGTAGCGGGGACAGATACGCAGTATTTT.

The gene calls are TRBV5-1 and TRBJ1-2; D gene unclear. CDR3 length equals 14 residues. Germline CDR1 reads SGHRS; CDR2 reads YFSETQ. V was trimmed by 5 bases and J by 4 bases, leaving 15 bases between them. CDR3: CASSEYGGGYGYTF. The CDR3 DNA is TGCGCCAGCAGTGAGTACGGAGGAGGCTATGGCTACACCTTC.

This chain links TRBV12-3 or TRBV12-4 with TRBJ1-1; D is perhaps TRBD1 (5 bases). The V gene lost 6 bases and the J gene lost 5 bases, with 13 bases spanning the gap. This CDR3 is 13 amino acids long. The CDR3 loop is CASSRQYTTEAFF. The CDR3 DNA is TGTGCCAGCAGCAGACAGTACACGACTGAAGCTTTCTTT.

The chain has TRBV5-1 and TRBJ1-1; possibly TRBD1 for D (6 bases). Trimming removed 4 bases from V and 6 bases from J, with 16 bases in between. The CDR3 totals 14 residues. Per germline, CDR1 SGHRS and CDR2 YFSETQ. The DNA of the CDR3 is TGCGCCAGCAGCGAGCAGGGGCTCGGGTCTGAAGCTTTCTTT. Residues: CASSEQGLGSEAFF. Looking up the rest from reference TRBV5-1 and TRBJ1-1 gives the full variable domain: KAGVTQTPRYLIKTRGQQVTLSCSPISGHRSVSWYQQTPGQGLQFLFEYFSETQRNKGNFPGRFSGRQFSNSRSEMNVSTLELGDSALYLCASSEQGLGSEAFFGQGTRLTVV.

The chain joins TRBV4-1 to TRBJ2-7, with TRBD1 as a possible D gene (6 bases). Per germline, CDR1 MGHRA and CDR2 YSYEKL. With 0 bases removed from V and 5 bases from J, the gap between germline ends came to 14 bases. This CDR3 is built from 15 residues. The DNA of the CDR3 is TGCGCCAGCAGCCAAGATCGGTCAGGGGAGCACGAGCAGTACTTC. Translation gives CASSQDRSGEHEQYF.

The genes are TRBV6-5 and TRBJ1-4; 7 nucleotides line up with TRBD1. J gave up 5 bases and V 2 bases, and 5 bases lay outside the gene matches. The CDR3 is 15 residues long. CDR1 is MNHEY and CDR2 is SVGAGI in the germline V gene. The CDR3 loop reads CASSYKTGVNEKLFF. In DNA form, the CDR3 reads TGTGCCAGCAGTTACAAAACAGGGGTAAATGAAAAACTGTTTTTT.

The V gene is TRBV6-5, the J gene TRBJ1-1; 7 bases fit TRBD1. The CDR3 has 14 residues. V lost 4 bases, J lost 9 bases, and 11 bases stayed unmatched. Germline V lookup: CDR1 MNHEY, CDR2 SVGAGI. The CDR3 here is CASSSPLDRVKAFF. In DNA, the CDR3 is TGTGCCAGCAGTTCTCCCCTAGACAGGGTCAAAGCTTTCTTT.

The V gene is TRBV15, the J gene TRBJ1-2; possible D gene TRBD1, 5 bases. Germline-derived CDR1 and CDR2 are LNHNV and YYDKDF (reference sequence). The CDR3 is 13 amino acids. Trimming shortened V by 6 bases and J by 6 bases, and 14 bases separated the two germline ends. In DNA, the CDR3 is TGTGCCACCAGTGGGGCGGGGTTGGATGGCTACACCTTC. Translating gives CATSGAGLDGYTF.

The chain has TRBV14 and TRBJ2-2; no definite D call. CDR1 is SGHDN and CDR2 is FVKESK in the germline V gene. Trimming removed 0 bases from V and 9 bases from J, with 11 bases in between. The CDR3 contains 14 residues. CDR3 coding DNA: TGTGCCAGCAGCCAAGATTTGAGTTCCCGGGAGCTGTTTTTT. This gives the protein CASSQDLSSRELFF.

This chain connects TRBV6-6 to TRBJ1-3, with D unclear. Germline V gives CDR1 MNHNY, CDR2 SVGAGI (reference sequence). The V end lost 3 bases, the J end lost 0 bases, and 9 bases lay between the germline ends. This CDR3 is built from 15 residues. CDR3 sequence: CASSYSVRSGNTIYF. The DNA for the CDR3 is TGTGCCAGCAGTTATTCAGTTCGCTCTGGAAACACCATATATTTT.

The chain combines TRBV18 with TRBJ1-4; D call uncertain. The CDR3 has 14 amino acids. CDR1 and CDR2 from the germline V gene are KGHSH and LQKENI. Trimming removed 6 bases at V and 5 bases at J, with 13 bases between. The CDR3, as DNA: TGTGCCAGCTCCCCAACCAACGGGAATGAAAAACTGTTTTTT. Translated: CASSPTNGNEKLFF. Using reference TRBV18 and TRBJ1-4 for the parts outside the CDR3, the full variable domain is NAGVMQNPRHLVRRRGQEARLRCSPMKGHSHVYWYRQLPEEGLKFMVYLQKENIIDESGMPKERFSAEFPKEGPSILRIQQVVRGDSAAYFCASSPTNGNEKLFFGSGTQLSVL.

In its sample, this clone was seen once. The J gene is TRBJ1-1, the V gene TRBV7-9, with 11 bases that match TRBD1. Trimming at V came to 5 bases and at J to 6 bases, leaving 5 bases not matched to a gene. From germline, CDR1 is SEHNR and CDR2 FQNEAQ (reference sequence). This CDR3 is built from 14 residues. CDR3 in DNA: TGTGCCAGCAGCAGCGGACAGGGGGCCGCTGAAGCTTTCTTT. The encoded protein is CASSSGQGAAEAFF. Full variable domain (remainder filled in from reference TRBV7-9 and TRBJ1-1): DTGVSQNPRHKITKRGQNVTFRCDPISEHNRLYWYRQTLGQGPEFLTYFQNEAQLEKSRLLSDRFSAERPKGSFSTLEIQRTEQGDSAMYLCASSSGQGAAEAFFGQGTRLTVV.

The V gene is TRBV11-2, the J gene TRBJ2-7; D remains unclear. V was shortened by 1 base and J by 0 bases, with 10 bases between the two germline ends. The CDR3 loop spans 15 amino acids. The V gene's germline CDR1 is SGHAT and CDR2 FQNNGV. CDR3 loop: CASSLGAPLSYEQYF. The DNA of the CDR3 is TGTGCCAGCAGCTTAGGGGCACCTCTCTCCTACGAGCAGTACTTC.

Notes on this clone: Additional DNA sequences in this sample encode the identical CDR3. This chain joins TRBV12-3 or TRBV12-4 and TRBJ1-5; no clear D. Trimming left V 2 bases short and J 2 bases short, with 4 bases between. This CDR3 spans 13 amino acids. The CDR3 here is CASSLQGNQPQHF. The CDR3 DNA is TGTGCCAGCAGTTTACAGGGCAATCAGCCCCAGCATTTT.

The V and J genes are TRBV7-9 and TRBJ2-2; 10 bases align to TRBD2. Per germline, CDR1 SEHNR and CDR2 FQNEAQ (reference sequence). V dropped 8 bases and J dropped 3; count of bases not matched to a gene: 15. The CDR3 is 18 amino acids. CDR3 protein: CASPPGSGGARDTGELFF. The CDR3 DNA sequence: TGTGCCAGCCCCCCGGGAAGCGGGGGGGCTCGGGACACCGGGGAGCTGTTTTTT.

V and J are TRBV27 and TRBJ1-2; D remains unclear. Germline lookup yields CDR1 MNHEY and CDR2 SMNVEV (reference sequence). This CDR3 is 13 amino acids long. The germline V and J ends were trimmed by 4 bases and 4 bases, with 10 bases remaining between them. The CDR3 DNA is TGTGCCAGCAGTTCGACGGGTAGCTATGGCTACACCTTC. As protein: CASSSTGSYGYTF.

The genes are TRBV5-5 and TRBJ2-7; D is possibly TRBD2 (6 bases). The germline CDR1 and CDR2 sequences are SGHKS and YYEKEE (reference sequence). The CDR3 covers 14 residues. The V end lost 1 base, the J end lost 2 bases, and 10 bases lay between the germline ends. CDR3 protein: CASSLTSYPYEQYF. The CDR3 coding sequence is TGTGCCAGCAGCTTGACTAGCTACCCCTACGAGCAGTACTTC.

The CDR3 region has the DNA TGTGCCAGCTCACCGGGACAGGGGTCCCCGAACACTGAAGCTTTCTTT. It yields the protein CASSPGQGSPNTEAFF. The V call is TRBV18, the J call TRBJ1-1; 10 bases align to TRBD1. The CDR3 length is 16 residues. In germline, CDR1 is KGHSH, CDR2 LQKENI. V was pared by 3 bases and J by 1 base, with 5 bases of the junction left unmatched. The full variable domain, with the rest looked up from reference TRBV18 and TRBJ1-1, is NAGVMQNPRHLVRRRGQEARLRCSPMKGHSHVYWYRQLPEEGLKFMVYLQKENIIDESGMPKERFSAEFPKEGPSILRIQQVVRGDSAAYFCASSPGQGSPNTEAFFGQGTRLTVV.

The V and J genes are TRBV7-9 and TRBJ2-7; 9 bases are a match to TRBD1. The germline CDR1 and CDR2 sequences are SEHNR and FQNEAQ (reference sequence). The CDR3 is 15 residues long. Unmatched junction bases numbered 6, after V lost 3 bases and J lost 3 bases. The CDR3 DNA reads TGTGCCAGCAGCTTCGGGACAGGGTTGGACTACGAGCAGTACTTC. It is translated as CASSFGTGLDYEQYF. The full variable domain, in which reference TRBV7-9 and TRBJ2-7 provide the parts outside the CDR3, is DTGVSQNPRHKITKRGQNVTFRCDPISEHNRLYWYRQTLGQGPEFLTYFQNEAQLEKSRLLSDRFSAERPKGSFSTLEIQRTEQGDSAMYLCASSFGTGLDYEQYFGPGTRLTVT.

The CDR3 region is CASTGQGAPEAFF. CDR3 bases: TGCGCCAGCACGGGACAGGGCGCTCCTGAAGCTTTCTTT. This rearrangement joins TRBV4-1 to TRBJ1-1; 9 bases fit TRBD1. The germline CDR1 and CDR2 sequences are MGHRA and YSYEKL. J lost 6 bases, V lost 7 bases, and 6 bases had no gene match. The CDR3 has 13 residues.

The CDR3 region has the DNA TGTGCCATCAGTGGGCGGGACGGCAACCGGCAGTACTTC. This encodes CAISGRDGNRQYF. The V gene is TRBV10-3, the J gene TRBJ2-7; tentative D call: TRBD2 (6 bases). The CDR3 sequence is 13 residues long. Trimming took off 4 bases at V and 9 bases at J, with 16 bases between the two ends. Germline CDR1 reads ENHRY; CDR2 reads SYGVKD.

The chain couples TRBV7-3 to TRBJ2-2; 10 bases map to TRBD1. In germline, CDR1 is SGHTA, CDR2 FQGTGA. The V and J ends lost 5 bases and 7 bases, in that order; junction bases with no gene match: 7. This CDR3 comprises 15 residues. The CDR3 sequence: CASSKDRGQGGELFF. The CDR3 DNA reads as TGTGCCAGCAGCAAAGACAGGGGGCAAGGCGGGGAGCTGTTTTTT.

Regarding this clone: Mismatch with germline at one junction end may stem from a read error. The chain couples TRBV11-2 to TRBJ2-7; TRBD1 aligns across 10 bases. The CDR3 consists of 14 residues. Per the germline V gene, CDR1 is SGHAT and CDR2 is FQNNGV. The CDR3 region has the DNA TGTGCCAGCAGCCTAGACAGGGGGCTGAGAGAGCAGTACTTC. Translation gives CASSLDRGLREQYF. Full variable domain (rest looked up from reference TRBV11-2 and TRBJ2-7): EAGVAQSPRYKIIEKRQSVAFWCNPISGHATLYWYQQILGQGPKLLIQFQNNGVVDDSQLPKDRFSAERLKGVDSTLKIQPAKLEDSAVYLCASSLDRGLREQYFGPGTRLTVT.